These 18 T cell receptor beta chains came from one sample sequenced in a study of cytomegalovirus exposure and HLA in healthy donors. Vbeta (60) and Jbeta (13) primers were used in the PCR. The data were produced by immunoSEQ multiplex PCR, yet TCRdb's version contains in-frame clones alone and is incomplete. The sample table sets out roughly 120,000 clones. Sequencing was performed on PBMCs. Receptors were obtained from a man between 25 and 39 years old in good health and CMV-seronegative.

This chain connects TRBV7-2 to TRBJ1-1; D unresolved. Germline V lookup: CDR1 SGHTA, CDR2 FQGNSA. V lost 0 bases to trimming and J lost 1 base, with 9 bases between them. This CDR3 contains 15 residues. CDR3 coding DNA: TGTGCCAGCAGCTTAGCTACTTCTGGGAACACTGAAGCTTTCTTT. Protein product: CASSLATSGNTEAFF.

The chain couples TRBV29-1 to TRBJ1-2; D remains ambiguous. The germline gives CDR1 SQVTM, CDR2 ANQGSEA. The CDR3 is 14 amino acids. Trimming stripped 6 bases from V and 2 bases from J, with 16 bases between. CDR3 amino acids: CSVLGRRGNYGYTF. Here the CDR3 DNA reads TGCAGCGTGCTCGGACGGCGAGGGAACTATGGCTACACCTTC.

This chain links TRBV2 with TRBJ2-7; 9 bases fit TRBD1. This CDR3 spans 19 amino acids. V was clipped by 7 bases and J by 0 bases; unmatched bases: 19. Germline V gene sequence: CDR1 SNHLY, CDR2 FYNNEI. The CDR3 DNA is TGTGCCAGCACCACTCGACCGGGACAGGGTCGCAGCAGCTCCTACGAGCAGTACTTC. Translated, it gives CASTTRPGQGRSSSYEQYF.

The V call is TRBV7-9, the J call TRBJ1-3, with D possibly being TRBD1 (6 bases). V shed 6 bases and J shed 11 bases, with 20 bases lying between them. Germline-derived CDR1 and CDR2 are SEHNR and FQNEAQ (reference sequence). The CDR3 sequence is 14 residues long. The CDR3 nucleotides are TGTGCCAGCAGAGATCCGAACAGGGTCGAGGCCATATATTTT. Amino acids: CASRDPNRVEAIYF. Drawing the rest from reference TRBV7-9 and TRBJ1-3, the complete variable domain is DTGVSQNPRHKITKRGQNVTFRCDPISEHNRLYWYRQTLGQGPEFLTYFQNEAQLEKSRLLSDRFSAERPKGSFSTLEIQRTEQGDSAMYLCASRDPNRVEAIYFGEGSWLTVV.

This chain joins TRBV5-1 and TRBJ1-1; 9 bases line up with TRBD1. CDR1 is SGHRS, CDR2 YFSETQ, per germline. V shed 2 bases, J shed 6 bases, and the junction held 2 bases outside the gene matches. The CDR3 has 13 amino acids. The chain's CDR3 is CASSFTGGPEAFF. CDR3 nucleotides: TGCGCCAGCAGCTTCACAGGGGGCCCTGAAGCTTTCTTT.

The chain is built from TRBV23-1 and TRBJ2-2; the match to TRBD2 covers 8 bases. TRBV23-1 is an ORF, with its function uncertain. This CDR3 comprises 18 residues. Losses at the gene ends were 0 bases for V and 4 bases for J; bases not matched to a gene: 10. For the CDR3, the DNA is TGCGCCAGCAGTCAATCGAAGGCGGGGGGCTTCTGCACCGGGGAGCTGTTTTTT. It is translated as CASSQSKAGGFCTGELFF.

The chain combines TRBV12-5 with TRBJ2-2; TRBD1 aligns across 7 bases. Trimming took 6 bases from V and 5 from J; bases not matched to a gene: 9. The CDR3 spans 15 residues. Germline V lookup: CDR1 LGHNT, CDR2 FRNRAP. The CDR3 region is CASGTDRVLTGELFF. As DNA, the CDR3 is TGTGCTAGTGGAACCGACAGGGTGTTGACCGGGGAGCTGTTTTTT.

The V and J genes are TRBV11-2 and TRBJ2-1; 10 positions match TRBD2. J was trimmed by 3 bases and V by 3 bases; bases with no gene match: 2. CDR3 size: 15 residues. The germline CDR1 and CDR2 sequences are SGHAT and FQNNGV. The CDR3 DNA follows: TGTGCCAGCAGCTTGGAGCGGGGGGGCTACAATGAGCAGTTCTTC. It specifies CASSLERGGYNEQFF.

V usage is TRBV21-1 and J usage is TRBJ2-7; the listed D gene, TRBD1, was not tested against the DNA. TRBV21-1 is marked as a pseudogene. The CDR3 runs 13 residues. CDR3 bases: TGTGCCAGCAGCCGCAGGGAAGGCTACGAGCAGTACTTC. Its translation: CASSRREGYEQYF.

The genes are TRBV7-9 and TRBJ1-1; D may be TRBD1 (6 bases). The CDR3 length is 13 residues. Trimming removed 5 bases from V and 4 bases from J, with 11 bases in between. Germline V lookup: CDR1 SEHNR, CDR2 FQNEAQ (reference sequence). The CDR3 DNA sequence: TGTGCCAGCAGCACAACAGGGCGCACTGAAGCTTTCTTT. Its translation: CASSTTGRTEAFF.

The V call is TRBV6-1, the J call TRBJ2-5; 8 bases map to TRBD2. Germline V CDR1 and CDR2: MNHNS, SASEGT. The CDR3 totals 14 residues. With 3 bases clipped from V and 5 bases from J, the junction kept 5 bases outside the gene matches. As DNA, the CDR3 is TGTGCCAGCAGTGAGGGTGGCGGGAGGGAGACCCAGTACTTC. Residues: CASSEGGGRETQYF.

The genes are TRBV5-4 and TRBJ1-6, with D possibly being TRBD1 (5 bases). In germline, CDR1 is SGHNT, CDR2 YYREEE (reference sequence). CDR3 length equals 15 residues. Trimming pared 4 bases from V and 0 bases from J, leaving 8 bases between. CDR3 DNA sequence: TGTGCCAGCAGCGCAGACAGCTCCTATAATTCACCCCTCCACTTT. Translated: CASSADSSYNSPLHF.

The gene calls are TRBV5-1 and TRBJ2-3; 8 bases align to TRBD1. Trimming removed 4 bases from V and 0 bases from J; junction bases left unmatched: 7. Germline loops: CDR1 SGHRS, CDR2 YFSETQ. This CDR3 is built from 16 residues. The CDR3 protein is CASSGGTGDSTDTQYF. DNA of the CDR3: TGCGCCAGCAGCGGCGGGACAGGCGATAGCACAGATACGCAGTATTTT.

The chain combines TRBV28 with TRBJ1-5, with 10 positions matching TRBD1. The CDR3 contains 15 residues. Looked up from germline, CDR1 is MDHEN and CDR2 is SYDVKM. With V trimmed by 5 bases and J by 4 bases, 5 bases remained unmatched. CDR3 nucleotides: TGTGCCAGCAGTACTCCGGGACAGGGGAATCAGCCCCAGCATTTT. Residues: CASSTPGQGNQPQHF. Using reference TRBV28 and TRBJ1-5 for the parts outside the CDR3, the full variable domain is DVKVTQSSRYLVKRTGEKVFLECVQDMDHENMFWYRQDPGLGLRLIYFSYDVKMKEKGDIPEGYSVSREKKERFSLILESASTNQTSMYLCASSTPGQGNQPQHFGDGTRLSIL.

The chain couples TRBV6-5 to TRBJ1-2; tentatively, D is TRBD1 (6 bases). Trimming left V 6 bases short and J 4 bases short, with 18 bases between. The CDR3 is 15 amino acids. CDR1 MNHEY and CDR2 SVGAGI come from the germline V gene. In DNA, the CDR3 is TGTGCCAGCAGGGTAGCAGGGGAATTTTCCTATGGCTACACCTTC. This gives the protein CASRVAGEFSYGYTF.

The rearrangement uses TRBV9 and TRBJ1-4; 7 bases are shared with TRBD1. Germline V CDR1 and CDR2: SGDLS, YYNGEE. V lost 0 bases, J lost 4 bases, and 6 bases stayed unmatched. CDR3 length: 16 residues. The CDR3 sequence is CASSVGLGTVNEKLFF. Here the CDR3 DNA reads TGTGCCAGCAGCGTAGGGTTAGGGACAGTTAATGAAAAACTGTTTTTT.

V gene TRBV7-8 combines with J gene TRBJ2-7, with a weak D call TRBD1 (6 bases). The CDR3 contains 16 residues. Germline assignment: CDR1 SGHVS and CDR2 FQNEAQ. With 5 bases removed from V and 0 bases from J, the gap between germline ends came to 17 bases. As DNA, the CDR3 is TGTGCCAGCAGCCCCGTCCGACAGGCCTACTCCTACGAGCAGTACTTC. It translates to CASSPVRQAYSYEQYF.

The chain uses TRBV19 and TRBJ1-5; 7 bases fit TRBD1. This CDR3 has 16 amino acids. The V segment lost 10 bases and the J segment 0 bases; nucleotides outside the gene matches: 12. From germline, CDR1 is LNHDA and CDR2 SQIVND (reference sequence). CDR3 in amino acids: CATRQGQTYSNQPQHF. In nucleotides, the CDR3 is TGTGCCACCCGTCAGGGACAGACCTATAGCAATCAGCCCCAGCATTTT.